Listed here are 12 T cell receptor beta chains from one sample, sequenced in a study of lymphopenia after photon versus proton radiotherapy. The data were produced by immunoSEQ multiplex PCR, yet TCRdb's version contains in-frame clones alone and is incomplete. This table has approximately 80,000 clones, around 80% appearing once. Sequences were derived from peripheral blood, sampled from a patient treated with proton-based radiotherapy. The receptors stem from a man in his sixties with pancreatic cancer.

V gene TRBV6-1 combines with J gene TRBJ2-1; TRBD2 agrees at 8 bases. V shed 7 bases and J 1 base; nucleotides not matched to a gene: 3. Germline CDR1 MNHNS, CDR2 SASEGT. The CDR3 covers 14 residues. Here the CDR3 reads CASKTSASYNEQFF. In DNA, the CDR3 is TGTGCCAGCAAGACTAGCGCGTCCTACAATGAGCAGTTCTTC.

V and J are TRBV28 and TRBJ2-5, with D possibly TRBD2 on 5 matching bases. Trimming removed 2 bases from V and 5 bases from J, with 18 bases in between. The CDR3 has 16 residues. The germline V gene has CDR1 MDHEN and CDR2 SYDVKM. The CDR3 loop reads CASSLLAFGVEETQYF. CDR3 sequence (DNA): TGTGCCAGCAGTTTACTAGCTTTCGGTGTGGAGGAGACCCAGTACTTC. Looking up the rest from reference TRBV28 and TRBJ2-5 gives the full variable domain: DVKVTQSSRYLVKRTGEKVFLECVQDMDHENMFWYRQDPGLGLRLIYFSYDVKMKEKGDIPEGYSVSREKKERFSLILESASTNQTSMYLCASSLLAFGVEETQYFGPGTRLLVL.

The CDR3 DNA follows: TGTGCCAGCAGCTCAAGGGTGGGTTTCGGAAACATTCAGTACTTC. Protein sequence: CASSSRVGFGNIQYF. The chain carries TRBV11-3 and TRBJ2-4; D not certain. Trimming took 4 bases from V and 6 from J, leaving 16 bases between them. This CDR3 comprises 15 residues. Looked up from germline, CDR1 is SGHNT and CDR2 is YENEEA. The entire variable domain, with the rest obtained from reference TRBV11-3 and TRBJ2-4, is as follows: EAGVVQSPRYKIIEKKQPVAFWCNPISGHNTLYWYLQNLGQGPELLIRYENEEAVDDSQLPKDRFSAERLKGVDSTLKIQPAELGDSAVYLCASSSRVGFGNIQYFGAGTRLSVL.

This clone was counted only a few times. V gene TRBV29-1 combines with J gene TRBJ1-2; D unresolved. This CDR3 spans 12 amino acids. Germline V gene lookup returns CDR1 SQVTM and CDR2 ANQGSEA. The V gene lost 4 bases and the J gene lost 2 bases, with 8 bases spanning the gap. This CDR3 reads CSVVGRNYGYTF. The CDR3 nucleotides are TGCAGCGTTGTAGGCAGGAACTATGGCTACACCTTC.

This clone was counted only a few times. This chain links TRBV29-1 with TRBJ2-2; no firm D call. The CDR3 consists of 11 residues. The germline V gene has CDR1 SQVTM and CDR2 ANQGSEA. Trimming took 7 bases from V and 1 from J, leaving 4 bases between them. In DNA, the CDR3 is TGCAGCGCTATGAACACCGGGGAGCTGTTTTTT. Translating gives CSAMNTGELFF.

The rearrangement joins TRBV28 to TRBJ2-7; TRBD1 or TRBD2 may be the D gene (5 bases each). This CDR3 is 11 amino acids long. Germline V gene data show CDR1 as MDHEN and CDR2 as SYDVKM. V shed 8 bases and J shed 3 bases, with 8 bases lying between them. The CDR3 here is CASRDLYEQYF. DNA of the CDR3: TGTGCCAGCCGGGACCTCTACGAGCAGTACTTC.

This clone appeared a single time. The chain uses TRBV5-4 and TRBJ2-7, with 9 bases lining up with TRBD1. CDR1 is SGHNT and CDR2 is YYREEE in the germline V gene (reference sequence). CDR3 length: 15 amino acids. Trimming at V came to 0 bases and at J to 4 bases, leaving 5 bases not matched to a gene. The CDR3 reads CASSLGDRGFYEQYF. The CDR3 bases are TGTGCCAGCAGCTTGGGCGACAGGGGGTTTTACGAGCAGTACTTC.

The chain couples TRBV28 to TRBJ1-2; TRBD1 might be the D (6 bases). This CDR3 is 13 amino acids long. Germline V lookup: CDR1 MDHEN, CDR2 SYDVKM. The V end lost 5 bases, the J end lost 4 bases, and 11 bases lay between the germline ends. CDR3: CASSQDRSYGYTF. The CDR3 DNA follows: TGTGCCAGCAGTCAAGACAGGTCCTATGGCTACACCTTC.

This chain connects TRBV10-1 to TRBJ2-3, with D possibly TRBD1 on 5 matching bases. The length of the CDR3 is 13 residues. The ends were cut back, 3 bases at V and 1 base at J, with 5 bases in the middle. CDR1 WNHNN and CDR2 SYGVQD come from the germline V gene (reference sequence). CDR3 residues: CASSEQGTDTQYF. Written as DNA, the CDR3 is TGCGCCAGCAGTGAACAGGGCACAGATACGCAGTATTTT.

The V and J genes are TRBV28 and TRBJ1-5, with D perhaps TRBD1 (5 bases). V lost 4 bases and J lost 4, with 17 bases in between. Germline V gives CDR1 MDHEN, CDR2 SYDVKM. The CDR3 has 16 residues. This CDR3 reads CASSWSKTGTNQPQHF. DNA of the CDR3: TGTGCCAGCAGTTGGTCAAAGACCGGGACGAATCAGCCCCAGCATTTT. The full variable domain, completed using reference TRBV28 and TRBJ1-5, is DVKVTQSSRYLVKRTGEKVFLECVQDMDHENMFWYRQDPGLGLRLIYFSYDVKMKEKGDIPEGYSVSREKKERFSLILESASTNQTSMYLCASSWSKTGTNQPQHFGDGTRLSIL.

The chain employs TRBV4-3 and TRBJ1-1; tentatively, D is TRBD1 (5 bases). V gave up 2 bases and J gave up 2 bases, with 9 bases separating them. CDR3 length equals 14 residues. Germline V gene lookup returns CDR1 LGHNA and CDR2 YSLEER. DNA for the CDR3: TGCGCCAGCAGCCAAAGGGGCTTCAACACTGAAGCTTTCTTT. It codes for CASSQRGFNTEAFF.

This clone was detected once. Written as DNA, the CDR3 is TGTGCCAGCAGCCAAGCCATCGGAAACACCATATATTTT. It yields the protein CASSQAIGNTIYF. The chain links TRBV5-5 to TRBJ1-3, with D unresolved. The V gene's germline CDR1 is SGHKS and CDR2 YYEKEE (reference sequence). V was cut by 4 bases and J by 4 bases, with 9 bases left in between. CDR3 size: 13 residues.